This T cell receptor beta chain was obtained from a study of blood T cell repertoires in COVID-19 (dated by TCRdb to 2019 to 2021). For the wider study: Samples covering the acute and convalescent phases of COVID-19 were provided by collaborators in the United States, Italy and Spain. The prospective study material was composed of cDNA or gDNA derived from T cells, B-cell-depleted T cells, or PBMCs. Samples came from the ongoing ImmuneRACE study (first 160 participants) plus 1,254 subjects from 6 global collaborators. Where available, HLA class I and class II types were obtained from metadata supplied by the sample provider rather than from assay-based typing. A de-identified subject ID, COVID-19 status, age in years and sex were almost always included in the sample metadata. Subjects who had been exposed to COVID-19, were actively infected with it, or had recovered from it provided the deeply sampled blood TCRbeta repertoires that made up the dataset. The repertoires were released in a freely available public database intended as a resource for research on the immune response to SARS-CoV-2. The paper as a whole reports these results and caveats: Clinical and demographic metadata were provided uncurated, with the amount varying by source and participant.

Enrolling through a virtual design, the prospective study's participants ranged in age from roughly 18 to 95 years and lived across roughly 23 United States geographic areas. Cohort assignment in the prospective study relied on participant-reported clinical history from a screening survey and a study questionnaire. Each participant in the prospective study had whole blood, serum and a nasopharyngeal or oropharyngeal swab collected by mobile phlebotomists. Additional blood draws and questionnaires over an approximately two-month period could optionally be provided by prospective study participants. Blood samples from the prospective study were shipped frozen or at room temperature prior to DNA extraction. Comments on this clone: Its antigen remains unidentified. The input lacks base qualities; no much larger clone sits a single base away.

TCRbeta CDR3 regions were amplified from genomic DNA by means of the immunoSEQ Assay, a bias-controlled multiplex PCR. The authors' pipeline ran thus. The number of nucleated cells in each sample was estimated by amplification of reference gene primers within the assay. To quantify the absolute abundance of each unique TCRbeta CDR3 rearrangement, sequence reads were collapsed and filtered. For each sample, productive Simpson clonality was calculated as the square root of Simpson's diversity index over productive rearrangements. This is the immuneACCESS table as TCRdb keeps it, with only in-frame sequences that have V and J called. A part of the clones is gone; compared with another copy, unresolved V genes explain less than half, and the rest is unexplained. The D gene and trimming were derived from the DNA, and the V and J assignments and clone size from that table. In this sample the table shows roughly 130,000 clones, 70% to 90% of which occur a single time. The ten largest clones add up to roughly 3.4% of the sample.

Material: PBMCs or T cells enriched from blood (not recorded which). The clonotype comes from a woman between 50 and 59 years old with acute COVID-19.

The DNA sequence is as follows: TGTGCCTGGAGTGTGGGGACTAGCGGCAATGAGCAGTTCTTC. Protein translation: CAWSVGTSGNEQFF. The chain uses TRBV30 and TRBJ2-1, with 11 central nucleotides matching TRBD2. Its CDR3 holds 14 amino acids, cysteine through phenylalanine. Solely the CDR3 DNA is kept, with 42 bases framed from the first base. Trimming removed 0 bases from V and 6 bases from J; the gene matches leave 1 base unexplained. In the germline V gene (reference sequence), CDR1 corresponds to GTSNPN and CDR2 to SVGIG.